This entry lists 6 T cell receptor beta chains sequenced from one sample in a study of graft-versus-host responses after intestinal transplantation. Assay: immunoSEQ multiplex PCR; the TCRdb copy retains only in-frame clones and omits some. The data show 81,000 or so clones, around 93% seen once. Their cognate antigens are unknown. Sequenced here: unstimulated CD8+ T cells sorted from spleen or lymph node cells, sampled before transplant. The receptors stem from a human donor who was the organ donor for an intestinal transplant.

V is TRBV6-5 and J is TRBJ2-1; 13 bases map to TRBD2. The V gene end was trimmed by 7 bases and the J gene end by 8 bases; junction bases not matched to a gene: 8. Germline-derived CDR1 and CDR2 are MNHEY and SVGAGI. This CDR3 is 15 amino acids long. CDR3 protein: CASNPTSGRGDEQFF. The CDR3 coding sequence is TGTGCCAGCAACCCAACTAGCGGGAGGGGCGATGAGCAGTTCTTC.

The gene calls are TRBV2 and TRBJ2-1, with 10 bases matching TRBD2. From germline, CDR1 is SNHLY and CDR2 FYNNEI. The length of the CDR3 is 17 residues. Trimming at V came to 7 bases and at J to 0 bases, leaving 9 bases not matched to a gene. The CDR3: CASIRSGRPFSYNEQFF. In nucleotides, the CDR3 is TGTGCCAGCATACGTAGCGGGAGGCCTTTCTCCTACAATGAGCAGTTCTTC.

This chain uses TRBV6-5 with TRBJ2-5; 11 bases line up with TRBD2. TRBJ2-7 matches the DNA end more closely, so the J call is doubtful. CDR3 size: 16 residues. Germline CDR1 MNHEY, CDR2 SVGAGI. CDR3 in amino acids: CASSYGSLAGGYEQYF. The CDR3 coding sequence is TGTGCCAGCAGTTATGGGTCGCTAGCGGGAGGTTACGAGCAGTACTTC.

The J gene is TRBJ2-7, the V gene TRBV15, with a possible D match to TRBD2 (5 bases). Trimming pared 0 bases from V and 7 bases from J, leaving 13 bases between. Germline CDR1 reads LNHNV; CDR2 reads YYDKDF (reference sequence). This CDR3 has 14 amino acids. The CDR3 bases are TGTGCCACCAGCAGAGATGGGATGGAGGTTGAGCAGTACTTC. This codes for CATSRDGMEVEQYF.

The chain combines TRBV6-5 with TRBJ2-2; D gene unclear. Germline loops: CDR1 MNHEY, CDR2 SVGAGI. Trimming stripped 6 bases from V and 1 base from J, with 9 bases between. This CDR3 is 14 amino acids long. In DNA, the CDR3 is TGTGCCAGCAGCCCTGGGCAGAACACCGGGGAGCTGTTTTTT. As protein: CASSPGQNTGELFF.

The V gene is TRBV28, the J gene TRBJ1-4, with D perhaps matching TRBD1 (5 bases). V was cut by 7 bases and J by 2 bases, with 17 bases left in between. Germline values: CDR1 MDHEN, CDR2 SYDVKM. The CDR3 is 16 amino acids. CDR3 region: CASTRWREGTNEKLFF. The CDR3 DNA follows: TGTGCCAGCACCAGGTGGAGGGAGGGGACTAATGAAAAACTGTTTTTT.